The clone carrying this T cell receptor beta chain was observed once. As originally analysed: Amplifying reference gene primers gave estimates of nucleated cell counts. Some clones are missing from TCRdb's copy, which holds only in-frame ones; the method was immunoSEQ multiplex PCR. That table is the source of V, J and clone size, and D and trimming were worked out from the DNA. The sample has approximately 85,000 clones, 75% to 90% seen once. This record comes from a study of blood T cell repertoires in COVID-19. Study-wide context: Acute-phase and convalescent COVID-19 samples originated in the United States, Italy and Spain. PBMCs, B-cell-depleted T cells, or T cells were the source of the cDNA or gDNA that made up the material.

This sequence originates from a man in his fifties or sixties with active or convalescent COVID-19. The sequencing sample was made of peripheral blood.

This chain's CDR3 is CASSIRSGLSGNTIYF. The CDR3 coding sequence is TGTGCCAGTAGTATACGGTCAGGACTCTCTGGAAACACCATATATTTT. The genes are TRBV19 and TRBJ1-3; D not resolved. The CDR3 is 16 residues long. Germline CDR1 and CDR2: LNHDA and SQIVND (reference sequence). V lost 2 bases to trimming and J lost 0 bases, with 11 bases between them.